The T cell receptor beta chain described here comes from a study of cytomegalovirus exposure and HLA in healthy donors. As for this clone: No antigen is known for it.

Study results and caveats: The authors assumed roughly uniform sequencing depth across donors for presence/absence analyses.

Researchers ran the PCR with 60 Vbeta and 13 Jbeta primers. This table comes from immunoSEQ multiplex PCR, and its TCRdb copy is limited to in-frame clones, with some not included. The sample lists tens of thousands of clones, more than 75% occurring once. The TCR comes from a man aged 18 to 29 in good health and CMV-seronegative. Input material: PBMCs.

CDR3 DNA: TGTGCCAGCAGCCCTCGCCGGGACAGGCCTTACAATGAGCAGTTCTTC. It codes for CASSPRRDRPYNEQFF. The chain uses TRBV11-2 and TRBJ2-1, with 8 bases fitting TRBD1. Germline loops: CDR1 SGHAT, CDR2 FQNNGV. The V and J ends lost 5 bases and 4 bases, in that order; junction bases with no gene match: 10. The CDR3 consists of 16 residues.